The clone carrying this T cell receptor (beta chain) has only one observation. This sample was included in a study of blood T cell repertoires in COVID-19. Study processing details: Amplification of reference gene primers provided the estimated nucleated cell counts. Repertoires were generated with immunoSEQ multiplex PCR, while TCRdb's copy carries only in-frame clones and drops some. V and J calls plus clone size are reproduced from that table; the DNA served to infer D and trimming. This sample has more than 200,000 clones, with 86% found just once. The source of this sequence is a man aged 25 to 40 with active or convalescent COVID-19. Sequenced: peripheral blood.

CDR3 coding DNA: TGTGCCAGCAGTTTCTCCCACTCGAGCTACACCTTC. Translation: CASSFSHSSYTF. This chain links TRBV12-3 or TRBV12-4 with TRBJ1-2; unclear D gene. Trimming removed 3 bases at V and 9 bases at J, with 11 bases between. The CDR3 consists of 12 residues.